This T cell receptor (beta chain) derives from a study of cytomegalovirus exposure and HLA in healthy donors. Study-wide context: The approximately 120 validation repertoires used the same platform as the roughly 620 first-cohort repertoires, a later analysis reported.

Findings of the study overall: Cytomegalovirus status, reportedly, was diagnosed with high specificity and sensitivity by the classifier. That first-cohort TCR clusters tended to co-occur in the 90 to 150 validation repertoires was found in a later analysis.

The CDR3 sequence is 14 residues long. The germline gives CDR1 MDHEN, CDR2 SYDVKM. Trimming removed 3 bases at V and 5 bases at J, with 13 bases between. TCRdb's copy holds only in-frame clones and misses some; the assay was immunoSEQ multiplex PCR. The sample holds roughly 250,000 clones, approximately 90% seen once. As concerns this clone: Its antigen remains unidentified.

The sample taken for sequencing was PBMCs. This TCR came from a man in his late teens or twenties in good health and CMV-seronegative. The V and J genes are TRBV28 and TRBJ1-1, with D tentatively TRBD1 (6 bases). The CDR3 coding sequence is TGTGCCAGCAGTTTGGGCAGGGGTTTAACTGAAGCTTTCTTT. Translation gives CASSLGRGLTEAFF.